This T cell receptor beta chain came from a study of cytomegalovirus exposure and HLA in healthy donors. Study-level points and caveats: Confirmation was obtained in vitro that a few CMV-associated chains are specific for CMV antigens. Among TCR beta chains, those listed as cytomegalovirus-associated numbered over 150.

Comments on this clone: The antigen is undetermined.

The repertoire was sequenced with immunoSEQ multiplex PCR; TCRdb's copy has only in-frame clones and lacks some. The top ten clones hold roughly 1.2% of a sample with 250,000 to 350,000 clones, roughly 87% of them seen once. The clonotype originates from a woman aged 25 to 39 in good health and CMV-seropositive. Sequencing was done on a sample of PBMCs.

CDR3 sequence: CASSEVGDLDYSNQPQHF. CDR3 DNA sequence: TGTGCCAGCAGTGAAGTGGGGGATTTAGACTATAGCAATCAGCCCCAGCATTTT. V is TRBV6-1 and J is TRBJ1-5, with D tentatively TRBD1 (5 bases). There are 18 residues in the CDR3. V dropped 1 base and J dropped 0 bases, with 16 bases sitting between them. The V gene's germline CDR1 is MNHNS and CDR2 SASEGT.